Listed here are 2 T cell receptor beta chains from one sample, sequenced in a study of OX40 agonist ivuxolimab in advanced cancers. Clones were sequenced by immunoSEQ multiplex PCR, and TCRdb holds only the in-frame ones, with some missing. There are about 90,000 clones in the sample; about 90% occur only once, and around 1.6% lies in the top ten. The sequencing used CD4+ or CD8+ T cells sorted from blood, collected in a trial of the OX40 agonist ivuxolimab. The receptors here all came from an adult with an advanced solid tumor such as melanoma, head and neck, liver or kidney cancer.

For the CDR3, the DNA is TGTGCCAGCAGCCCTAGTCTTGAAGCTTTCTTT. This gives the protein CASSPSLEAFF. The chain couples TRBV11-2 to TRBJ1-1, with D unresolved. The CDR3 is made up of 11 amino acids. Germline V gene sequence: CDR1 SGHAT, CDR2 FQNNGV. V was shortened by 5 bases and J by 7 bases, with 8 bases between the two germline ends.

The chain carries TRBV27 and TRBJ2-7; D assignment may be TRBD1 or TRBD2 (5 bases each). The CDR3 contains 14 residues. Germline V CDR1 and CDR2: MNHEY, SMNVEV (reference sequence). V lost 6 bases and J lost 2, with 14 bases in between. The CDR3 reads CASSVEGTPYEQYF. Written as DNA, the CDR3 is TGTGCCAGCAGCGTCGAGGGGACCCCCTACGAGCAGTACTTC.